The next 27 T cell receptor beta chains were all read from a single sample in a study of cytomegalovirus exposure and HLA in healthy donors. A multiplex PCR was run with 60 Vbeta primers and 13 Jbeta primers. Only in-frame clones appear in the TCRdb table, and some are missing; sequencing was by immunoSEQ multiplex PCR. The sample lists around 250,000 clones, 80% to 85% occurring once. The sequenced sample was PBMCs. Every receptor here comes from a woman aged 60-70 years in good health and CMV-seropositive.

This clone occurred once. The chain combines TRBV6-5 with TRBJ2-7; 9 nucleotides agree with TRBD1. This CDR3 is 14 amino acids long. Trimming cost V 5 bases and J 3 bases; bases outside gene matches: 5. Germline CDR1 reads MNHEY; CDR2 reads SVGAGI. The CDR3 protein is CASSRLGQGYEQYF. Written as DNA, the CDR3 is TGTGCCAGCAGTCGTTTGGGACAGGGCTACGAGCAGTACTTC.

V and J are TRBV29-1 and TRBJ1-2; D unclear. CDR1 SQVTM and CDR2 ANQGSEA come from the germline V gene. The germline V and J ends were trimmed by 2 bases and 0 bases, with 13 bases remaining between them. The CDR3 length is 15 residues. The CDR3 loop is CSVEPAMTTNYGYTF. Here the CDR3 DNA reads TGCAGCGTTGAACCGGCTATGACAACTAACTATGGCTACACCTTC.

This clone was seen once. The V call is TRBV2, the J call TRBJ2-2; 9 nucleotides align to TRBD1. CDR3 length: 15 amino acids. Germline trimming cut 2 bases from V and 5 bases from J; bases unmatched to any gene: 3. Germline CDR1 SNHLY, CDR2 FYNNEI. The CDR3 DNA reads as TGTGCCAGCAGTGAAACAGGGGGCCGAACCGGGGAGCTGTTTTTT. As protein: CASSETGGRTGELFF.

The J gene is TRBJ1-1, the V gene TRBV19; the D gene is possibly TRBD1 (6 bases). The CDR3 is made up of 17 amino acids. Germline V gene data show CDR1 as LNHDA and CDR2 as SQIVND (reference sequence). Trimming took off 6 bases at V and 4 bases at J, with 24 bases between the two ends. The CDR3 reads CASRATGGGMWATEAFF. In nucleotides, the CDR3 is TGTGCCAGTAGGGCGACAGGCGGGGGGATGTGGGCCACTGAAGCTTTCTTT.

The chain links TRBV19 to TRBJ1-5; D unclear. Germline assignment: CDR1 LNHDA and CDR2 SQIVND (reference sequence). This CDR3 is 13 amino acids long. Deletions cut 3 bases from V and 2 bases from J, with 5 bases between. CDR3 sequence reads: CASSMQGNQPQHF. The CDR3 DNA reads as TGTGCCAGTAGTATGCAGGGCAATCAGCCCCAGCATTTT.

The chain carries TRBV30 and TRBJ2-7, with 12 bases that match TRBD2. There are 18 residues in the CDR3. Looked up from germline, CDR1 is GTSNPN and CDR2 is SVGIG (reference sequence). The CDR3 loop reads CANRRQASGRARTYEQYF. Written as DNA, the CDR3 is TGTGCAAACCGTCGCCAGGCTAGCGGGAGGGCCCGGACCTACGAGCAGTACTTC.

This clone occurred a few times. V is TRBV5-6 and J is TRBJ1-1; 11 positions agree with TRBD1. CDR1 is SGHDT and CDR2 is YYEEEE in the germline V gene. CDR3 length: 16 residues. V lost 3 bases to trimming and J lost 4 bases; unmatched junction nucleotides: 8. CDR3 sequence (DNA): TGTGCCAGCAGCTCGGACAGGGGGCTGTGGGGCACTGAAGCTTTCTTT. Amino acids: CASSSDRGLWGTEAFF.

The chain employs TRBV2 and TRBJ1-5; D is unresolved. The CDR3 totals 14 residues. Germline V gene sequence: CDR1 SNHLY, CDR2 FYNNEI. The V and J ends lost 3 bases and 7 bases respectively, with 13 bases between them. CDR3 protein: CASSDLRQAQPQHF. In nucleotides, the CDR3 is TGTGCCAGCAGTGACCTGCGGCAAGCGCAGCCCCAGCATTTT.

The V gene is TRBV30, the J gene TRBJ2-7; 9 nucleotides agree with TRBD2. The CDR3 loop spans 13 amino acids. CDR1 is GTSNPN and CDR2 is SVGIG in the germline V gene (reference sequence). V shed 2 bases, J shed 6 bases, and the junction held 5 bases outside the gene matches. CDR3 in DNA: TGTGCCTGGAGTCTGGGACTAGCAGGCGAGCAGTACTTC. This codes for CAWSLGLAGEQYF.

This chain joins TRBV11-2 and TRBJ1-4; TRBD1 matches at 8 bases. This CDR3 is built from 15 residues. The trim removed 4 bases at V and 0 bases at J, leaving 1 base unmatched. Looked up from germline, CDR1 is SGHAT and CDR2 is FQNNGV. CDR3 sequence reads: CASSSRGPTNEKLFF. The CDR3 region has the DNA TGTGCCAGCAGCTCCAGGGGGCCAACTAATGAAAAACTGTTTTTT.

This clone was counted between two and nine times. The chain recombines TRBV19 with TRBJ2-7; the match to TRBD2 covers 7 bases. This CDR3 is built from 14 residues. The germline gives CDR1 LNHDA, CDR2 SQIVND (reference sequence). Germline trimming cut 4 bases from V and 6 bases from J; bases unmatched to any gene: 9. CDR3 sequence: CASSTTRLAGEQYF. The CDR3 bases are TGTGCCAGTAGTACTACTAGACTAGCTGGCGAGCAGTACTTC.

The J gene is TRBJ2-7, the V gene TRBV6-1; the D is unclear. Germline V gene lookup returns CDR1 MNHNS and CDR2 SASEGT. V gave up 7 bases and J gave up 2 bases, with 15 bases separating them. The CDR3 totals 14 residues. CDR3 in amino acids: CASINTNLAYEQYF. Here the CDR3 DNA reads TGTGCCAGCATTAACACCAACCTAGCCTACGAGCAGTACTTC.

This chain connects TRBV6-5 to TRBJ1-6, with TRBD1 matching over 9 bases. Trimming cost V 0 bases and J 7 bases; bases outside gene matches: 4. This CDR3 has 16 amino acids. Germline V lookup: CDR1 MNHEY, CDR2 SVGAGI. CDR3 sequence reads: CASSYSTGGDNSPLHF. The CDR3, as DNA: TGTGCCAGCAGTTACTCGACAGGGGGGGACAATTCACCCCTCCACTTT.

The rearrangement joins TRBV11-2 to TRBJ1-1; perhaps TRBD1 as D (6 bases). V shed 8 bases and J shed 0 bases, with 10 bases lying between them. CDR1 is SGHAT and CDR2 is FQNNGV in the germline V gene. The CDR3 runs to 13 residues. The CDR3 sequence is CASGTLVNTEAFF. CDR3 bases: TGTGCCAGCGGGACACTCGTGAACACTGAAGCTTTCTTT.

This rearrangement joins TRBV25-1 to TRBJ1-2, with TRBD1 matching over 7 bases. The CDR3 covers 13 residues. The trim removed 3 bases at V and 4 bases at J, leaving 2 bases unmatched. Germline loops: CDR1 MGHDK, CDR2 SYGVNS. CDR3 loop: CASSETGFYGYTF. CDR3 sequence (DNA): TGTGCCAGCAGTGAGACAGGGTTCTATGGCTACACCTTC.

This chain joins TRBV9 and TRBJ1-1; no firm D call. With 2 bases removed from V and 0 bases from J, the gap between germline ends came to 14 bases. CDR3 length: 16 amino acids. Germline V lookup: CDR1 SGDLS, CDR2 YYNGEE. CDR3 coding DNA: TGTGCCAGCAGCGTCCACGACTTTCGCTTGAACACTGAAGCTTTCTTT. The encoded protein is CASSVHDFRLNTEAFF.

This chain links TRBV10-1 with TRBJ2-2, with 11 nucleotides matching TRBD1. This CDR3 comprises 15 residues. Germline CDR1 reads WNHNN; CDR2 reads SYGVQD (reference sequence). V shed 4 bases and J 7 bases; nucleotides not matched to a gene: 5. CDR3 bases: TGCGCCAGCAGTGGGGACAGGGGGAGGAACGGGGAGCTGTTTTTT. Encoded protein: CASSGDRGRNGELFF.

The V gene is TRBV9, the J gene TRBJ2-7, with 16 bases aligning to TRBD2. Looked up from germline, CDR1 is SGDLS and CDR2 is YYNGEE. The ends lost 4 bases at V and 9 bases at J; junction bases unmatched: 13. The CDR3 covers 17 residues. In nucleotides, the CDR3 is TGTGCCAGCAGCTCGGGACTAGCGGGAGGGCCTTTTACCGTGCAGTACTTC. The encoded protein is CASSSGLAGGPFTVQYF.

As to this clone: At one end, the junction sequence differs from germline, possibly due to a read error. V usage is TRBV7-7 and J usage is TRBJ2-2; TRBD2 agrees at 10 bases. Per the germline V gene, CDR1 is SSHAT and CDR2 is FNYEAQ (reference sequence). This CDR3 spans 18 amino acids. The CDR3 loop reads CASSKLPGLALGTGELFF. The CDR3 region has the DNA TGTGCTAGCAGCAAACTTCCGGGACTAGCGCTGGGCACCGGGGAGCTGTTTTTT. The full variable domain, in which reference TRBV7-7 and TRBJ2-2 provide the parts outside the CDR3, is GAGVSQSPRYKVTKRGQDVTLRCDPISSHATLYWYQQALGQGPEFLTYFNYEAQPDKSGLPSDRFSAERPEGSISTLTIQRTEQRDSAMYRCASSKLPGLALGTGELFFGEGSRLTVL.

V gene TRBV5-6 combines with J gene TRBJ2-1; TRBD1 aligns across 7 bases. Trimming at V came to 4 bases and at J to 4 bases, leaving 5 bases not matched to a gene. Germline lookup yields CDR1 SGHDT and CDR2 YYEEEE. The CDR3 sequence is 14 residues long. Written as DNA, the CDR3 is TGTGCCAGCAGCACAGGGGACAGTTACAATGAGCAGTTCTTC. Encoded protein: CASSTGDSYNEQFF.

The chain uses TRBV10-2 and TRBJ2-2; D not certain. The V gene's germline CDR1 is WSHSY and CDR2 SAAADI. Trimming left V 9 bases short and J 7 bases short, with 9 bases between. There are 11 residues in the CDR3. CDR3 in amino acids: CASSNGGELFF. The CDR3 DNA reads TGCGCCAGTTCTAACGGCGGGGAGCTGTTTTTT.

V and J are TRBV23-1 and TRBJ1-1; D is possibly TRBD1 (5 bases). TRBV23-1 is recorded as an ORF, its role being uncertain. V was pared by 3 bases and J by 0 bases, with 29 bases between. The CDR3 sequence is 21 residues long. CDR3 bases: TGCGCCAGCAGTCATCCACAGGAAAATCTAGGCCCTCCCCGCATGAACACTGAAGCTTTCTTT. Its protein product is CASSHPQENLGPPRMNTEAFF.

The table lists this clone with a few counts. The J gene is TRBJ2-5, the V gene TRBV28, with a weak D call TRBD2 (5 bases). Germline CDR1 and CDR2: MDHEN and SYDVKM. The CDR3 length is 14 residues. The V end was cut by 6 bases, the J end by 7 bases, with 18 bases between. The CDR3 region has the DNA TGTGCCAGCAGCCCCACTAGACTCCGATGGACCCAGTACTTC. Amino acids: CASSPTRLRWTQYF.

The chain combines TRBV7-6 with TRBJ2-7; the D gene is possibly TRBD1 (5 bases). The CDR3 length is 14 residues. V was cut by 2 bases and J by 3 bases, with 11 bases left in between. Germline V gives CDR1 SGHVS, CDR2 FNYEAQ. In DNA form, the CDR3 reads TGTGCCAGCAGCTTACTTAGGGGAAGCTACGAGCAGTACTTC. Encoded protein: CASSLLRGSYEQYF.

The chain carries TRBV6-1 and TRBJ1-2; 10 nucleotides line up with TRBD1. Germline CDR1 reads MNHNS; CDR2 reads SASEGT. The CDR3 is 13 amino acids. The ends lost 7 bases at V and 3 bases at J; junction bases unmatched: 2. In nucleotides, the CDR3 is TGTGCCAGCACGGACAGGGGGGACTATGGCTACACCTTC. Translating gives CASTDRGDYGYTF.

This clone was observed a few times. The CDR3 nucleotides are TGTGCCAGCTCACCCACTGGTGGACAGGGCGGGAACATTCAGTACTTC. Translation gives CASSPTGGQGGNIQYF. The chain couples TRBV18 to TRBJ2-4, with 8 bases that match TRBD1. The germline gives CDR1 KGHSH, CDR2 LQKENI. This CDR3 is 16 amino acids long. Germline trimming cut 3 bases from V and 7 bases from J; bases unmatched to any gene: 11.

CDR3 sequence (DNA): TGTGCCAGCAGCTTGCCATTCGGGACAGGGATCACAGATACGCAGTATTTT. Residues: CASSLPFGTGITDTQYF. The chain couples TRBV7-8 to TRBJ2-3; 9 bases align to TRBD1. The CDR3 contains 17 residues. With V trimmed by 3 bases and J by 2 bases, 9 bases remained unmatched. Germline CDR1 and CDR2: SGHVS and FQNEAQ.